This TCR beta chain was recovered during a study of T cell responses to AZD1222 COVID-19 vaccine. Study results and caveats: Baseline seropositivity occurred in only a handful of AZD1222 recipients. Researchers took repertoire samples only after the peak T cell response had come.

CDR3 length equals 16 residues. The V gene lost 0 bases and the J gene lost 0 bases, with 9 bases spanning the gap. Germline V gene lookup returns CDR1 SGHRS and CDR2 YFSETQ. In the case of this clone: What it binds is not known.

Only in-frame clones appear in the TCRdb table, and some are missing; sequencing was by immunoSEQ multiplex PCR. The table records over 130,000 clones, roughly 88% of them present only once. The sequencing used peripheral blood, collected 28 days after the second AZD1222 dose. The clonotype comes from an adult who received the AZD1222 COVID-19 vaccine. The chain joins TRBV5-1 to TRBJ2-2; no firm D call. CDR3 protein: CASSLEVSANTGELFF. The CDR3 DNA reads as TGCGCCAGCAGCTTGGAAGTTTCCGCGAACACCGGGGAGCTGTTTTTT.